This TCR beta chain was found in a study of beta chain features in type 1 diabetes. About the research overall: The samples had 107,917,701 sorted cells examined in all. Overall study results and limits: Type 1 diabetes patients showed a moderate but significant shortening of TCRB CDR3s in all four CD4+ subsets.

CDR3 length: 14 amino acids. Germline CDR1 and CDR2: SGHTA and FQGNSA. V lost 2 bases, J lost 8 bases, and 4 bases stayed unmatched. Comments on this clone: The antigen remains undetermined.

Sequencing targeted expressed TCRB transcripts, as all isolated RNA had been reverse transcribed. Only in-frame clones appear in the TCRdb table, and some are missing; sequencing was by immunoSEQ multiplex PCR. This table holds around 600,000 clones, around 12% found once. V and J are TRBV7-2 and TRBJ1-4; TRBD1 matches at 8 bases. This receptor was taken from a man aged 25-45 years with type 1 diabetes. What was sequenced was naive CD4+ T cells from blood. CDR3 bases: TGTGCCAGCAGCTTATCCGGGACAGGCGAAAAACTGTTTTTT. Translated, it gives CASSLSGTGEKLFF.